This T cell receptor beta chain stems from a study of metastatic and nonmetastatic thyroid tumors. V lost 3 bases and J lost 5, with 10 bases in between. This CDR3 region has 13 residues. Germline lookup yields CDR1 MRHNA and CDR2 SNTAGT. TCRdb reanalyzed the PCR reads via MiXCR. The repertoire consists of under 7,500 clones, with about 30% occurring once and the leading ten covering 15% to 20%. Patients were all untreated before their thyroid surgery. This sequence originates from a female donor with papillary thyroid cancer or a benign thyroid nodule (not recorded which). Some clones in this sample may be carry-over from other donors' samples. The V call is TRBV6-4, the J call TRBJ1-1, with D possibly TRBD1 on 5 matching bases. The sample taken for sequencing was adjacent normal tissue. This CDR3 reads CASSEIKGTEAFF. The CDR3 bases are TGTGCCAGCAGTGAAATAAAGGGGACTGAAGCTTTCTTT.